The table lists the clone carrying this TCR beta chain with a few counts. Its cognate antigen is unknown. Trimming stripped 5 bases from V and 1 base from J, with 15 bases between. Germline CDR1 is MNHEY and CDR2 is SMNVEV (reference sequence). The CDR3 spans 16 residues. TCR beta cDNA libraries included unique molecular identifiers. Using its own MiXCR run on the PCR reads, TCRdb lists one record per CDR3 protein. The sample lists roughly 540,000 distinct CDR3 sequences, around 36% seen once, with under 7% in the top ten. The sample comes from a study of post-analysis software for immune sequencing data. Broader study findings: Five or six TRBV segments appeared more often in patients than in controls, and TRBV5-6, TRBV5-1 and TRBV20-1 were among these.

Material for sequencing was blood. The V and J genes are TRBV27 and TRBJ2-1; TRBD1 is a possible D gene (8 bases). The sequence derives from a girl aged 2 to 17 with multiple sclerosis. The CDR3 DNA reads as TGTGCCAGCAGTCTAGGACAGGGAGGGTCCTACAATGAGCAGTTCTTC. Protein sequence: CASSLGQGGSYNEQFF.